This is a list of T cell receptor beta chains from one sample in a study of blood T cell repertoires in COVID-19. Method: immunoSEQ multiplex PCR; TCRdb's copy keeps in-frame clones and lacks some. The sample carries roughly 200,000 clones, roughly 88% recorded once. The sequenced sample consisted of peripheral blood. All receptors derive from a woman between 40 and 50 years old who had recovered from COVID-19. CDR3s include the opening cysteine and the closing phenylalanine or tryptophan. A D gene is named only where the DNA matches it firmly. The size field is filled for only some rows; it gives once, few, many or a size class.

TRBJ2-1	TRBD2	NA	TRBV10-3	TGTGCCATCAAGGAGCGGGAGGGGGGTGAGCAGTTCTTC	CAIKEREGGEQFF
TRBJ1-1	NA	NA	TRBV7-9	TGTGCCAGCAGCTTAGGTAGCGGCAGTGAAGCTTTCTTT	CASSLGSGSEAFF
TRBJ1-5	NA	NA	TRBV5-5	TGTGCCAGCAGCTTGGATTGGCAGTCTAATCAGCCCCAGCATTTT	CASSLDWQSNQPQHF
TRBJ2-7	TRBD1	NA	TRBV20-1	TGCAGTGCTAGGGACAGGGGGATTACGAGCTTC	CSARDRGITSF
TRBJ1-5	NA	NA	TRBV12-3/TRBV12-4	TGTGCCAGCAGTTTGCACGGGCAGCCCCAGCATTTT	CASSLHGQPQHF
TRBJ2-7	TRBD1	NA	TRBV6-5	TGTGCCAGCAGTAGGGACAGGGGGCAATCCTACGAGCAGTACTTC	CASSRDRGQSYEQYF
TRBJ2-3	NA	NA	TRBV18	TGTGCCAGCTCACCACTAGCGGCTAGCACAGATACGCAGTATTTT	CASSPLAASTDTQYF
TRBJ1-1	NA	NA	TRBV29-1	TGCAGCGTCTACAGTTCCATGAACACTGAAGCTTTCTTT	CSVYSSMNTEAFF
TRBJ2-2	TRBD2	NA	TRBV2	TGTGCCAGCAGTGAACTAGCGGGGCCCCTAAGCACCGGGGAGCTGTTTTTT	CASSELAGPLSTGELFF
TRBJ2-7	NA	NA	TRBV18	TGTGCCAGCTCACCACTCCCGACTCTCCGGAACTACGAGCAGTACTTC	CASSPLPTLRNYEQYF
TRBJ2-7	TRBD1	NA	TRBV27	TGTGCCAGCAGTTTAACAGGGGGCTACGAGCAGTACTTC	CASSLTGGYEQYF
TRBJ1-5	TRBD1	NA	TRBV19	TGTGCCAGTAGTCTCCGGGACAGCTTCAATCAGCCCCAGCATTTT	CASSLRDSFNQPQHF
TRBJ1-2	TRBD1	NA	TRBV6-4	TGTGCCAGCAGCCAGGGGGTTGGGGACTATGGCTACACCTTC	CASSQGVGDYGYTF
TRBJ2-1	NA	NA	TRBV7-2	TGTGCCAGCAGCTTCCAGGGAACCTACAATGAGCAGTTCTTC	CASSFQGTYNEQFF
TRBJ2-7	TRBD2	NA	TRBV27	TGTGCCAGCAGGGAGGGACTAGCGGGGGTTCAGTCCTACGAGCAGTACTTC	CASREGLAGVQSYEQYF
TRBJ2-2	TRBD2	NA	TRBV19	TGTGCCAGTAGTACCTCCCCGAGCGGGACGAACACCGGGGAGCTGTTTTTT	CASSTSPSGTNTGELFF
TRBJ2-1	NA	once	TRBV28	TGTGCCAGCAGGCTTTCCAACCTCCTAGCCAATGAGCAGTTCTTC	CASRLSNLLANEQFF
TRBJ1-3	NA	NA	TRBV19	TGTGCCAGTACTCAGGGACTGATCTCTGGAAACACCATATATTTT	CASTQGLISGNTIYF
TRBJ2-5	TRBD1	NA	TRBV9	TGTGCCAGCAGCCTGGGACAGGGAGGGGAGACCCAGTACTTC	CASSLGQGGETQYF
TRBJ2-7	TRBD2	NA	TRBV28	TGTGCCAGCAGTTCCCAGGGACTAGCGGGAGGTCTTATCGAGCAGTACTTC	CASSSQGLAGGLIEQYF
TRBJ2-5	NA	NA	TRBV6-5	TGTGCCAGCAGTTACTCGTTTACAGAAAAAGAGACCCAGTACTTC	CASSYSFTEKETQYF
TRBJ2-1	TRBD2	once	TRBV5-1	TGCGCCAGCAGCCCGCGGGGGGGGAATGAGCAGTTCTTC	CASSPRGGNEQFF
TRBJ1-3	NA	NA	TRBV5-4	TGTGCCAGCAGCCTGGACACCAAACCCCGGGACACCATATATTTT	CASSLDTKPRDTIYF
TRBJ2-7	TRBD1	once	TRBV10-3	TGTGCCATCAAGGGACAGTACGAGCAGTACTTC	CAIKGQYEQYF
TRBJ2-1	NA	NA	TRBV5-1	TGCGCCAGCAGCTTGGGAACGGGGCAGTTCTTC	CASSLGTGQFF
TRBJ1-1	NA	NA	TRBV5-1	TGCGCCAGCAGCTCCGACGGAGCGAACACTGAAGCTTTCTTT	CASSSDGANTEAFF
TRBJ2-7	TRBD2	once	TRBV4-3	TGCGCCAGCAGCCCAGCGACTAGCGGGAGTTACGAGCAGTACTTC	CASSPATSGSYEQYF
TRBJ1-1	NA	NA	TRBV10-3	TGTGCCATCAGTGAGTCAACTGCGTACGGAGCTTTCTTT	CAISESTAYGAFF
TRBJ2-3	NA	NA	TRBV20-1	TGCAGTGCTAGTGGTCTGAGCACAGATACGCAGTATTTT	CSASGLSTDTQYF
TRBJ2-1	NA	NA	TRBV9	TGTGCCAGCAGCGTAGCCTCGACACTAGCAACCAATGAGCAGTTCTTC	CASSVASTLATNEQFF
TRBJ1-3	NA	NA	TRBV7-8	TGTGCCAGCAGCTTAGGGCATACTGGAAACACCATATATTTT	CASSLGHTGNTIYF
TRBJ2-3	TRBD2	NA	TRBV28	TGTGCCAGCAGTTTCGGAGCGGGAGGGCCCGCAGATACGCAGTATTTT	CASSFGAGGPADTQYF
TRBJ1-1	NA	NA	TRBV13	TGTGCCAGCAGTTCCGGGGCAGGGGAAAAAGCTTTCTTT	CASSSGAGEKAFF